These 14 T cell receptor beta chains originate from one sample sequenced in a study of blood T cell repertoires in COVID-19. Sequencing used immunoSEQ multiplex PCR; TCRdb keeps in-frame clones, though not all of them. The sample carries fewer than 150,000 clones, roughly 85% recorded once. The sample was peripheral blood. The receptors were gathered from a man aged 40-49 years with acute or convalescent COVID-19.

The V gene is TRBV19, the J gene TRBJ2-4, with D possibly being TRBD1 (5 bases). Deletions cut 5 bases from V and 0 bases from J, with 11 bases between. The CDR3 spans 15 residues. Looked up from germline, CDR1 is LNHDA and CDR2 is SQIVND (reference sequence). CDR3 residues: CASSPQGLAKNIQYF. CDR3 coding DNA: TGTGCCAGTAGTCCCCAGGGTTTAGCCAAAAACATTCAGTACTTC. Together with reference TRBV19 and TRBJ2-4, the CDR3 gives the full variable domain: DGGITQSPKYLFRKEGQNVTLSCEQNLNHDAMYWYRQDPGQGLRLIYYSQIVNDFQKGDIAEGYSVSREKKESFPLTVTSAQKNPTAFYLCASSPQGLAKNIQYFGAGTRLSVL.

The chain employs TRBV4-3 and TRBJ1-1, with D perhaps matching TRBD1 (6 bases). Germline V gene sequence: CDR1 LGHNA, CDR2 YSLEER. The CDR3 consists of 14 residues. The V end lost 2 bases, the J end lost 4 bases, and 11 bases lay between the germline ends. Here the CDR3 reads CASSQRGAGTEAFF. Here the CDR3 DNA reads TGCGCCAGCAGCCAACGGGGGGCGGGCACTGAAGCTTTCTTT.

Only a few counts were recorded for this clone. The rearrangement links TRBV7-8 to TRBJ2-7, with 11 bases lining up with TRBD2. The CDR3 contains 15 residues. In germline, CDR1 is SGHVS, CDR2 FQNEAQ. V shed 5 bases and J 2 bases; nucleotides not matched to a gene: 5. The CDR3 DNA follows: TGTGCCAGCAGCCCGACTAGCGGGACGACCTACGAGCAGTACTTC. The encoded protein is CASSPTSGTTYEQYF.

The chain carries TRBV19 and TRBJ1-1, with 7 bases matching TRBD1. Per germline, CDR1 LNHDA and CDR2 SQIVND (reference sequence). Losses at the gene ends were 4 bases for V and 4 bases for J; bases not matched to a gene: 12. The CDR3 has 16 amino acids. The CDR3 spells CASSSYDRAGFTEAFF. CDR3 in DNA: TGTGCCAGTAGTAGTTACGACAGGGCTGGATTCACTGAAGCTTTCTTT.

This sequence joins TRBV5-1 and TRBJ2-2; 8 nucleotides line up with TRBD2. In germline, CDR1 is SGHRS, CDR2 YFSETQ. This CDR3 has 15 residues. V lost 6 bases, J lost 1 base, and 5 bases stayed unmatched. The CDR3 nucleotides are TGCGCCAGCACCCGGGGACTAGGGAACACCGGGGAGCTGTTTTTT. Translation: CASTRGLGNTGELFF.

This clone was seen just once. The chain has TRBV18 and TRBJ2-5; 7 positions match TRBD1. Unmatched junction bases numbered 7, after V lost 6 bases and J lost 3 bases. Per the germline V gene, CDR1 is KGHSH and CDR2 is LQKENI. CDR3 size: 14 residues. The CDR3 DNA reads as TGTGCCAGCTCCCCCCGGCAGGGGGAAGAGACCCAGTACTTC. Protein: CASSPRQGEETQYF.

This clone came up once. The gene calls are TRBV5-1 and TRBJ2-7, with 11 bases fitting TRBD2. Trimming removed 3 bases from V and 3 bases from J; junction bases left unmatched: 11. The germline V gene encodes CDR1 SGHRS and CDR2 YFSETQ. This CDR3 is built from 17 residues. In DNA form, the CDR3 reads TGCGCCAGCAGCTGGGTTACTAGCGGGGGTACCAACTACGAGCAGTACTTC. Translation gives CASSWVTSGGTNYEQYF. Full variable domain (rest looked up from reference TRBV5-1 and TRBJ2-7): KAGVTQTPRYLIKTRGQQVTLSCSPISGHRSVSWYQQTPGQGLQFLFEYFSETQRNKGNFPGRFSGRQFSNSRSEMNVSTLELGDSALYLCASSWVTSGGTNYEQYFGPGTRLTVT.

The chain recombines TRBV19 with TRBJ1-5; 7 nucleotides match TRBD1. The length of the CDR3 is 15 residues. Germline V gene data show CDR1 as LNHDA and CDR2 as SQIVND (reference sequence). J was trimmed by 4 bases and V by 6 bases; bases with no gene match: 9. CDR3 sequence (DNA): TGTGCCAGTAGCCGAGACAGGGAGAGAAATCAGCCCCAGCATTTT. Protein sequence: CASSRDRERNQPQHF.

This clone was observed a handful of times. The chain is built from TRBV2 and TRBJ2-7; 7 nucleotides agree with TRBD1. This CDR3 spans 14 amino acids. CDR1 is SNHLY, CDR2 FYNNEI, per germline. V shed 8 bases and J 0 bases; nucleotides not matched to a gene: 7. The CDR3: CASLRGPSSYEQYF. The CDR3 nucleotides read TGTGCCAGCTTGAGGGGGCCGAGCTCCTACGAGCAGTACTTC.

This clone was seen a handful of times. The chain recombines TRBV3-1 (or the pseudogene TRBV3-2) with TRBJ2-2, with 8 bases identical to TRBD1. CDR3 length: 15 residues. V was clipped by 1 base and J by 5 bases; unmatched bases: 3. Germline CDR1 LGHDT, CDR2 YNNKEL (reference sequence). The CDR3 reads CASSQAGTGTGELFF. Here the CDR3 DNA reads TGTGCCAGCAGCCAAGCCGGGACAGGTACCGGGGAGCTGTTTTTT.

V usage is TRBV27 and J usage is TRBJ2-4; 12 bases are a match to TRBD1. Trimming cost V 5 bases and J 9 bases; bases outside gene matches: 5. CDR3 length: 14 residues. Germline CDR1 and CDR2: MNHEY and SMNVEV (reference sequence). The CDR3 DNA is TGTGCCAGCAGTATTGGGACAGGGGGCGGCATTCAGTACTTC. This encodes CASSIGTGGGIQYF.

J is TRBJ2-6 and V is TRBV7-8; D is uncertain. The ends were cut back, 5 bases at V and 3 bases at J, with 14 bases in the middle. Germline CDR1 is SGHVS and CDR2 is FQNEAQ. The length of the CDR3 is 16 residues. The DNA of the CDR3 is TGTGCCAGCAGCCCCGCTACCGGCGGTGGGGCCAACGTCCTGACTTTC. Its protein is CASSPATGGGANVLTF.

V and J are TRBV5-5 and TRBJ2-7; 9 nucleotides agree with TRBD1. Trimming at V came to 4 bases and at J to 4 bases, leaving 6 bases not matched to a gene. Germline CDR1 SGHKS, CDR2 YYEKEE (reference sequence). CDR3 length: 14 residues. CDR3 sequence (DNA): TGTGCCAGCAGCGGGGGGACAGGGAGGTACGAGCAGTACTTC. Translated, it gives CASSGGTGRYEQYF.

This chain links TRBV5-4 with TRBJ1-2; TRBD1 matches 8 bases. Unmatched junction bases numbered 9, after V lost 0 bases and J lost 5 bases. This CDR3 comprises 16 residues. Germline CDR1 and CDR2: SGHNT and YYREEE (reference sequence). The CDR3 spells CASSLGGIQGVYGYTF. CDR3 nucleotides: TGTGCCAGCAGCTTGGGGGGCATACAGGGGGTATATGGCTACACCTTC.